This T cell receptor beta chain appears in the sequencing data of a study of cytomegalovirus exposure and HLA in healthy donors. Points from the study as a whole: Fewer N-insertions (relative to the roughly 630-donor mean) were reportedly seen in an Asian-associated ancestry cluster in a later analysis. A previous analysis found most TCR beta V segments productive roughly 87% or roughly 30% of the time. The study recorded 150 to 200 TCR beta chains that were cytomegalovirus-associated.

In the case of this clone: Its target is unknown.

Both 60 Vbeta primers and 13 Jbeta primers went into the PCR. Using immunoSEQ multiplex PCR, the repertoire was profiled, and TCRdb retains in-frame clones only, with some absent. Of about 140,000 clones listed, roughly four fifths were seen once; the top ten hold around 7%. Germline V gene lookup returns CDR1 MDHEN and CDR2 SYDVKM. This CDR3 is 12 amino acids long. The V gene end was trimmed by 6 bases and the J gene end by 10 bases; junction bases not matched to a gene: 6. Among the donors, all were healthy bone marrow donors. The clonotype was recovered from a man in his thirties or forties in good health and CMV-seronegative. The J gene is TRBJ2-1, the V gene TRBV28; 7 bases align to TRBD2. The sample consisted of PBMCs. The chain's CDR3 is CASRRAGYEQFF. DNA for the CDR3: TGTGCCAGCAGGCGAGCGGGGTACGAGCAGTTCTTC.